The rows below give T cell receptor beta chains drawn from one sample of a study of naive and memory T cell subsets. TCRdb independently ran MiXCR on the UMI-ligation and nested PCR reads; one entry per CDR3 protein. The profile shows 140,000 to 150,000 distinct CDR3 sequences, approximately 22% of them singletons. Sequencing used naive CD4+ T cells from blood. Receptors were obtained from a human donor in good health. The CDR3 runs from the conserved cysteine through the conserved F or W. The D gene is left open where the match is weak. Expanded clones are given a class, and other clones once, few, many or no size at all.

abundance: few
j_gene: TRBJ2-7
v_gene: TRBV18
d_gene: -
CDR3nt: TGTGCCAGCAGCGTATCAGGCTACGAGCAGTACTTC
CDR3aa: CASSVSGYEQYF

abundance: -
j_gene: TRBJ2-1
v_gene: TRBV2
d_gene: -
CDR3nt: TGTGCCAGCAGTGAAGTGCGGGTTCACAATGAGCAGTTCTTC
CDR3aa: CASSEVRVHNEQFF

abundance: -
j_gene: TRBJ2-7
v_gene: TRBV5-1
d_gene: -
CDR3nt: TGCGCCAGCAGCTTGGCCGTGGGACTTTACTACGAGCAGTACTTC
CDR3aa: CASSLAVGLYYEQYF

abundance: -
j_gene: TRBJ2-1
v_gene: TRBV20-1
d_gene: TRBD2
CDR3nt: TGCAGTGTGCCCACTAGCGGGAGGTCTGGTGAGCAGTTCTTC
CDR3aa: CSVPTSGRSGEQFF

abundance: -
j_gene: TRBJ1-5
v_gene: TRBV10-1
d_gene: TRBD1
CDR3nt: TGCGCCAGCAGCGGGACAGGGGGCTGGGTTCAGCCCCAGCATTTT
CDR3aa: CASSGTGGWVQPQHF

abundance: many
j_gene: TRBJ2-1
v_gene: TRBV3-1
d_gene: -
CDR3nt: TGTGCCAGCAGCCAAGGAGCTGGCAGGGAAAAACGCTACAATGAGCAGTTCTTC
CDR3aa: CASSQGAGREKRYNEQFF

abundance: many
j_gene: TRBJ2-1
v_gene: TRBV6-2/TRBV6-3
d_gene: TRBD1
CDR3nt: TGTGCCAGCAGTCGACAGGGACCCCCCAATGAGCAGTTCTTC
CDR3aa: CASSRQGPPNEQFF

abundance: -
j_gene: TRBJ1-4
v_gene: TRBV6-6
d_gene: -
CDR3nt: TGTGCCAGCAGTTACTCGAAAACACTGTTTTTT
CDR3aa: CASSYSKTLFF

abundance: few
j_gene: TRBJ1-2
v_gene: TRBV27
d_gene: -
CDR3nt: TGTGCCAGCAGGGGCGGCCAGAACCACTATGGCTACACCTTC
CDR3aa: CASRGGQNHYGYTF

abundance: -
j_gene: TRBJ2-3
v_gene: TRBV10-3
d_gene: TRBD2
CDR3nt: TGTGCCATCAGTCTCCTAGCGGGAGGGCCAGATACGCAGTATTTT
CDR3aa: CAISLLAGGPDTQYF

abundance: -
j_gene: TRBJ2-5
v_gene: TRBV5-6
d_gene: TRBD1
CDR3nt: TGTGCCAGCAGCTTCCGGGACAGGGGCGGCGAGAAGACCCAGTACTTC
CDR3aa: CASSFRDRGGEKTQYF

abundance: few
j_gene: TRBJ2-1
v_gene: TRBV2
d_gene: -
CDR3nt: TGTGCCAGCAGTGGTTCAACGGGAGCTTACAATGAGCAGTTCTTC
CDR3aa: CASSGSTGAYNEQFF

abundance: -
j_gene: TRBJ2-1
v_gene: TRBV28
d_gene: TRBD2
CDR3nt: TGTGCCAGCAGCGCTCCGGGACTAGCACATGAGCAGTTCTTC
CDR3aa: CASSAPGLAHEQFF

abundance: few
j_gene: TRBJ2-5
v_gene: TRBV9
d_gene: TRBD1
CDR3nt: TGTGCCAGCAGCGTAGGTCCAGGGGGTTCTCAAGAGACCCAGTACTTC
CDR3aa: CASSVGPGGSQETQYF

abundance: -
j_gene: TRBJ1-5
v_gene: TRBV19
d_gene: -
CDR3nt: TGTGCCAGTAGTTCGGGGGGCGGTAATCAGCCCCAGCATTTT
CDR3aa: CASSSGGGNQPQHF

abundance: few
j_gene: TRBJ2-5
v_gene: TRBV21-1
d_gene: -
CDR3nt: TGTGCCAGCAGCAGGACAGTTAAACAGGAGACCCAGTACTTC
CDR3aa: CASSRTVKQETQYF

abundance: -
j_gene: TRBJ1-1
v_gene: TRBV7-2
d_gene: TRBD1
CDR3nt: TGTGCCAGCAGCTTCTTACAGGGGGTCGGGAACACTGAAGCTTTCTTT
CDR3aa: CASSFLQGVGNTEAFF

abundance: once
j_gene: TRBJ1-2
v_gene: TRBV5-6
d_gene: -
CDR3nt: TGTGCCAGCACCCCCACGAAGAGGAGGACTGCTAACTATGGCTACACCTTC
CDR3aa: CASTPTKRRTANYGYTF

abundance: many
j_gene: TRBJ2-7
v_gene: TRBV2
d_gene: -
CDR3nt: TGTGCCAGCAGTGAACGGGGCTACGAGCAGTACTTC
CDR3aa: CASSERGYEQYF

abundance: -
j_gene: TRBJ2-7
v_gene: TRBV28
d_gene: -
CDR3nt: TGTGCCAGCAGTTTCATCCAGGCCTACGAGCAGTACTTC
CDR3aa: CASSFIQAYEQYF

abundance: -
j_gene: TRBJ2-7
v_gene: TRBV5-1
d_gene: TRBD2
CDR3nt: TGCGCCAGCGGAAACGGGGGGAGTTACGAGCAGTACTTC
CDR3aa: CASGNGGSYEQYF

abundance: many
j_gene: TRBJ2-7
v_gene: TRBV29-1
d_gene: TRBD1
CDR3nt: TGCAGCGTGACACGGACAGGGGGTTACGAGCAGTACTTC
CDR3aa: CSVTRTGGYEQYF

abundance: few
j_gene: TRBJ2-5
v_gene: TRBV5-1
d_gene: -
CDR3nt: TGCGCCAGCAGCTTACCCGGACAGATCCAAGAGACCCAGTACTTC
CDR3aa: CASSLPGQIQETQYF

abundance: -
j_gene: TRBJ1-5
v_gene: TRBV28
d_gene: -
CDR3nt: TGTGCCAGCAGTTTAACGCAGGGGAATCAGCCCCAGCATTTT
CDR3aa: CASSLTQGNQPQHF

abundance: many
j_gene: TRBJ2-7
v_gene: TRBV29-1
d_gene: -
CDR3nt: TGCAGCGTTGCGGGTCATACCTACGAGCAGTACTTC
CDR3aa: CSVAGHTYEQYF

abundance: -
j_gene: TRBJ2-3
v_gene: TRBV16
d_gene: -
CDR3nt: TGTGCCAGCAGCCGGGACTCCCCGCACACAGATACGCAGTATTTT
CDR3aa: CASSRDSPHTDTQYF

abundance: few
j_gene: TRBJ2-6
v_gene: TRBV5-4
d_gene: -
CDR3nt: TGTGCCAGCGGCACTCAACGAGGCGCTTCTGGGGCCAACGTCCTGACTTTC
CDR3aa: CASGTQRGASGANVLTF

abundance: -
j_gene: TRBJ1-1
v_gene: TRBV4-3
d_gene: TRBD1
CDR3nt: TGCGCCAGCAGCCTCCAAACCCGGGTACAGGGGGCCGGAGCTTTCTTT
CDR3aa: CASSLQTRVQGAGAFF

abundance: -
j_gene: TRBJ1-2
v_gene: TRBV4-2
d_gene: TRBD1
CDR3nt: TGTGCCAGCAGCCAGTCGACAGGGTTCTATGGCTACACCTTC
CDR3aa: CASSQSTGFYGYTF

abundance: -
j_gene: TRBJ1-5
v_gene: TRBV28
d_gene: TRBD1
CDR3nt: TGTGCCAGCAGTACAGGGGGAGAAGGCAATCAGCCCCAGCATTTT
CDR3aa: CASSTGGEGNQPQHF

abundance: few
j_gene: TRBJ1-1
v_gene: TRBV12-3/TRBV12-4
d_gene: -
CDR3nt: TGTGCCAGCAGTCGAGATAACACTGAAGCTTTCTTT
CDR3aa: CASSRDNTEAFF

abundance: few
j_gene: TRBJ2-7
v_gene: TRBV2
d_gene: TRBD2
CDR3nt: TGTGCCACATCCGGGACTAGTTACGAGCAGTACTTC
CDR3aa: CATSGTSYEQYF

abundance: many
j_gene: TRBJ2-3
v_gene: TRBV27
d_gene: -
CDR3nt: TGTGCCAGCAGTTTATCTTCCGGAGATACGCAGTATTTT
CDR3aa: CASSLSSGDTQYF

abundance: -
j_gene: TRBJ2-7
v_gene: TRBV5-1
d_gene: TRBD1
CDR3nt: TGCGCCAGCAGCATCCGGGACAGGGTCTACGAGCAGTACTTC
CDR3aa: CASSIRDRVYEQYF

abundance: -
j_gene: TRBJ2-6
v_gene: TRBV2
d_gene: -
CDR3nt: TGTGCCAGCAGTGAAGCGGGCTCTGGGGCCAACGTCCTGACTTTC
CDR3aa: CASSEAGSGANVLTF

abundance: -
j_gene: TRBJ2-7
v_gene: TRBV29-1
d_gene: TRBD2
CDR3nt: TGCAGCGCCGGACTAGCGGAGGGGGGGTCCTACGAGCAGTACTTC
CDR3aa: CSAGLAEGGSYEQYF

abundance: -
j_gene: TRBJ2-2
v_gene: TRBV27
d_gene: TRBD2
CDR3nt: TGTGCCAGCATCCTCGGACTAGCGGGAGGGCGGGAGCTGTTTTTT
CDR3aa: CASILGLAGGRELFF

abundance: few
j_gene: TRBJ2-7
v_gene: TRBV20-1
d_gene: TRBD2
CDR3nt: TGCAGTGCTGTAGCGGGGGCCGGCGAGCAGTACTTC
CDR3aa: CSAVAGAGEQYF

abundance: -
j_gene: TRBJ2-3
v_gene: TRBV10-3
d_gene: -
CDR3nt: TGTGCCATCAGGCCAGGGACCGCCCCCGGTCGAGATACGCAGTATTTT
CDR3aa: CAIRPGTAPGRDTQYF

abundance: -
j_gene: TRBJ2-7
v_gene: TRBV20-1
d_gene: TRBD1
CDR3nt: TGCAGTGCGGGCGGGACAGGTAGCTCCTACGAGCAGTACTTC
CDR3aa: CSAGGTGSSYEQYF

abundance: -
j_gene: TRBJ1-2
v_gene: TRBV11-2
d_gene: TRBD1
CDR3nt: TGTGCCAGCAGCTTGTCACAGGGGGCAAATGGCTACACCTTC
CDR3aa: CASSLSQGANGYTF

abundance: -
j_gene: TRBJ1-5
v_gene: TRBV2
d_gene: -
CDR3nt: TGTGCCAGCAGTCCCGTTGGGGTTAGCAATCAGCCCCAGCATTTT
CDR3aa: CASSPVGVSNQPQHF